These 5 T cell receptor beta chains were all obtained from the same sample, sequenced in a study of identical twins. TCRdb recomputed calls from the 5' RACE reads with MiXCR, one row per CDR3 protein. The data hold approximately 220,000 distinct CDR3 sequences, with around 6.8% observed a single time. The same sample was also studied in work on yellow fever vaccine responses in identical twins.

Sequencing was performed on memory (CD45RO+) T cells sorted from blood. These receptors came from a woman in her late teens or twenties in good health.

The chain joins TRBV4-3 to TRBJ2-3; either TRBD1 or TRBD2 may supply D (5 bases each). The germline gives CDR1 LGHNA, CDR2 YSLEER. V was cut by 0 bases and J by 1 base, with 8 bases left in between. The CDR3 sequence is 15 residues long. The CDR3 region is CASSQDGTGTDTQYF. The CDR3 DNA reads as TGCGCCAGCAGCCAAGATGGGACGGGCACAGATACGCAGTATTTT.

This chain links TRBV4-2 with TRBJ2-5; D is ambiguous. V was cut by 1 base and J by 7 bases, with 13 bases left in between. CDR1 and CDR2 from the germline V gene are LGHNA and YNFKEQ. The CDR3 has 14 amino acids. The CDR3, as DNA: TGTGCCAGCAGCCAAGGACTGGATTCGGGGACCCAGTACTTC. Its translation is CASSQGLDSGTQYF.

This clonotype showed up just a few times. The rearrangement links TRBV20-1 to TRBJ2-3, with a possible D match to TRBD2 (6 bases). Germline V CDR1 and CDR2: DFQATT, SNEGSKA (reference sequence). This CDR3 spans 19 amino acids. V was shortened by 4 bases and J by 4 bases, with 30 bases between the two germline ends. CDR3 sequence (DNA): TGCAGTGCTACCTACGGAGGGCAGCGAGCGGAGGCCCAGGCAGATACGCAGTATTTT. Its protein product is CSATYGGQRAEAQADTQYF.

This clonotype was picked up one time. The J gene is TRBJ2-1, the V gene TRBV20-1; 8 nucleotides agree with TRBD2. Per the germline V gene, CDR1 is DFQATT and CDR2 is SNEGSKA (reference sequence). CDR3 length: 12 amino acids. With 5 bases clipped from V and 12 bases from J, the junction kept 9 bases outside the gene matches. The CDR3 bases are TGCAGTGCTTTACATCGACTAGCGTCGCAGTTCTTC. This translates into CSALHRLASQFF.

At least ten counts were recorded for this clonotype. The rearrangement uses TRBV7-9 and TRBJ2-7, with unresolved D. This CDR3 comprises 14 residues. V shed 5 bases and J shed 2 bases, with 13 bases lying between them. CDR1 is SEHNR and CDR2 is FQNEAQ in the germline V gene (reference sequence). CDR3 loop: CASSRYGPTYEQYF. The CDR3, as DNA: TGTGCCAGCAGCCGTTACGGACCGACCTACGAGCAGTACTTC.